This T cell receptor beta chain was captured by sequencing in a study of CD4 T cells in relation to SARS-CoV-2 and coronaviruses. Study in general: TCR beta CDR3s were sequenced after roughly ten-day antigen culture of PBMCs.

Turning to this clone: Its antigen is not known.

Germline lookup yields CDR1 SGHVS and CDR2 FQNEAQ. V lost 5 bases to trimming and J lost 2 bases; unmatched junction nucleotides: 6. The CDR3 loop spans 15 amino acids. Generated by immunoSEQ multiplex PCR, the TCRdb table keeps only in-frame clones and is missing some. The repertoire holds around 15,000 clones, with around four fifths as singletons. Study-level findings and limits: No crossreactivity against non-spike viral proteins was tested here.

Unexposed donor CD4+ T cells date from about 2011-2018, before the COVID-19 pandemic. CD4+ T cells were isolated from the cells after more than 8 days of culture. Cultures received half-medium IL-2 refreshes on days 3 and 7. Sequenced input: CD4+ T cells from PBMCs, cultured in vitro. This chain links TRBV7-8 with TRBJ1-1, with TRBD1 matching 9 bases. This sequence originates from a human donor in good health. As DNA, the CDR3 is TGTGCCAGCAGCGCCATGGACAGGGGTAACACTGAAGCTTTCTTT. Residues: CASSAMDRGNTEAFF.